Below, 14 T cell receptor beta chains from the same sample are listed, as sequenced in a study of post-analysis software for immune sequencing data. Study results and caveats: Higher frequency in patients than in controls was seen for five TRBV segments, with TRBV5-6, TRBV5-1 and TRBV20-1 among them.

Their target antigens are unknown. cDNA libraries for TCR beta contained unique molecular identifiers. TCRdb called the PCR reads again in MiXCR, with one record for every CDR3 protein. The sample consists of about 460,000 distinct CDR3 sequences, approximately 45% of them appearing once. Sequencing used blood. These receptors were collected from a girl aged 5 to 17 with multiple sclerosis.

The chain recombines TRBV7-9 with TRBJ2-1; the D gene is possibly TRBD2 (6 bases). The CDR3 sequence is 15 residues long. Germline V gene lookup returns CDR1 SEHNR and CDR2 FQNEAQ (reference sequence). The V gene lost 3 bases and the J gene lost 5 bases, with 14 bases spanning the gap. The CDR3 spells CASSFGLPRNNEQFF. The CDR3 coding sequence is TGTGCCAGCAGCTTCGGACTACCACGAAACAATGAGCAGTTCTTC.

There are a few counts of this clonotype. The rearrangement joins TRBV6-5 to TRBJ2-1; tentatively, D is TRBD2 (6 bases). Trimming stripped 1 base from V and 1 base from J, with 14 bases between. The CDR3 is made up of 17 amino acids. Per germline, CDR1 MNHEY and CDR2 SVGAGI. CDR3 nucleotide sequence: TGTGCCAGCAGTTACTGGGGTGACGGGAGATCCTACAATGAGCAGTTCTTC. It encodes CASSYWGDGRSYNEQFF.

The rearrangement links TRBV12-3 or TRBV12-4 to TRBJ1-5; a weak D match, TRBD1 (5 bases). The V and J ends lost 9 bases and 0 bases respectively, with 6 bases between them. CDR3 length: 12 residues. The CDR3 sequence: CASTGSNQPQHF. The CDR3 nucleotides are TGTGCCAGTACAGGTAGCAATCAGCCCCAGCATTTT.

This chain connects TRBV6-5 to TRBJ2-7; maybe TRBD2 (5 bases). Deletions cut 4 bases from V and 0 bases from J, with 10 bases between. Looked up from germline, CDR1 is MNHEY and CDR2 is SVGAGI. CDR3 size: 14 residues. The CDR3 reads CASSSTGISYEQYF. The DNA for the CDR3 is TGTGCCAGCAGTTCGACCGGGATCTCCTACGAGCAGTACTTC.

The chain recombines TRBV11-2 with TRBJ2-7, with D tentatively TRBD2 (5 bases). The CDR3 totals 17 residues. Germline CDR1 and CDR2: SGHAT and FQNNGV. V was cut by 0 bases and J by 0 bases, with 15 bases left in between. The CDR3 spells CASSLDGWGETSYEQYF. The CDR3 bases are TGTGCCAGCAGCTTAGATGGTTGGGGAGAGACCTCCTACGAGCAGTACTTC.

V and J are TRBV27 and TRBJ1-2; weak D call: TRBD1 (5 bases). CDR1 is MNHEY and CDR2 is SMNVEV in the germline V gene (reference sequence). V lost 5 bases and J 1 base, leaving 14 bases between the germline ends. The CDR3 consists of 15 residues. The CDR3, as DNA: TGTGCCAGCAGTGGGCGGGGGGGGTTTAACTATGGCTACACCTTC. Translated, it gives CASSGRGGFNYGYTF.

Note on this clonotype: The junction does not match germline at one end; this may be a read error. This sequence joins TRBV12-3 or TRBV12-4 and TRBJ2-1; possibly TRBD1 for D (6 bases). The CDR3 runs to 13 residues. The CDR3 coding sequence is TGTGCCGGCAGTTTAGGAGCAGGGGCAGAGCAGTTCTTC. Encoded protein: CAGSLGAGAEQFF.

Only a few counts were recorded for this clonotype. This chain uses TRBV13 with TRBJ2-7; 10 nucleotides match TRBD1. The CDR3 is 15 amino acids. Germline V gives CDR1 PRHDT, CDR2 FYEKMQ (reference sequence). V dropped 3 bases and J dropped 2; count of bases not matched to a gene: 4. The CDR3 DNA reads as TGTGCCAGCAGCTTTGGGACAGGGGATCCCTACGAGCAGTACTTC. It yields the protein CASSFGTGDPYEQYF.

This clonotype has more than one count but fewer than ten. This chain joins TRBV15 and TRBJ2-7; D is tentatively TRBD1 or TRBD2 (7 bases each). Trimming removed 0 bases from V and 7 bases from J, with 16 bases in between. Germline-derived CDR1 and CDR2 are LNHNV and YYDKDF (reference sequence). CDR3 size: 15 residues. The CDR3 DNA sequence: TGTGCCACCAGCAGAGATTGGGAGGGGGCTAAAGAGCAGTACTTC. This encodes CATSRDWEGAKEQYF.

This clonotype was counted only a few times. The chain recombines TRBV7-2 with TRBJ2-1, with 8 bases matching TRBD1. V dropped 1 base and J dropped 8; count of bases not matched to a gene: 7. CDR1 and CDR2 from the germline V gene are SGHTA and FQGNSA. The CDR3 is 15 residues long. Here the CDR3 DNA reads TGTGCCAGCAGCTTAGTGGCAGGGGGCAGCTATGAGCAGTTCTTC. Translated: CASSLVAGGSYEQFF.

The chain has TRBV12-3 or TRBV12-4 and TRBJ1-2, with D tentatively TRBD1 (6 bases). Trimming stripped 7 bases from V and 5 bases from J, with 14 bases between. This CDR3 spans 13 amino acids. CDR3 loop: CASNPQGLYGYTF. The CDR3 nucleotides are TGTGCCAGCAACCCACAGGGTTTGTATGGCTACACCTTC.

On this clonotype itself: Compared with germline, one end of the junction differs, possibly owing to a read error. This sequence joins TRBV11-1 and TRBJ2-7, with TRBD1 identical over 7 bases. Looked up from germline, CDR1 is SGHAT and CDR2 is FQDESV (reference sequence). This CDR3 region has 13 residues. The CDR3 sequence is CASSYRQGYEKYF. The CDR3 region has the DNA TGTGCCAGCAGCTACCGACAGGGCTACGAGAAGTACTTC.

Here the CDR3 reads CSAPGQFHYGYTF. CDR3 nucleotides: TGCAGTGCTCCGGGACAGTTCCACTATGGCTACACCTTC. V and J are TRBV20-1 and TRBJ1-2, with 7 bases identical to TRBD1. The V gene's germline CDR1 is DFQATT and CDR2 SNEGSKA (reference sequence). Trimming removed 5 bases from V and 3 bases from J; junction bases left unmatched: 6. The CDR3 loop spans 13 amino acids.

This clonotype was detected only a few times. This sequence joins TRBV12-3 or TRBV12-4 and TRBJ2-5; 13 nucleotides line up with TRBD2. CDR3 length: 17 amino acids. V trimming: 6 bases; J trimming: 10 bases; junction bases outside the gene matches: 17. The CDR3 nucleotides are TGTGCCAGCAGGTGGGAGGGGACTAGCGGGGCCATTGTGGACCAGTACTTC. Amino acids: CASRWEGTSGAIVDQYF.